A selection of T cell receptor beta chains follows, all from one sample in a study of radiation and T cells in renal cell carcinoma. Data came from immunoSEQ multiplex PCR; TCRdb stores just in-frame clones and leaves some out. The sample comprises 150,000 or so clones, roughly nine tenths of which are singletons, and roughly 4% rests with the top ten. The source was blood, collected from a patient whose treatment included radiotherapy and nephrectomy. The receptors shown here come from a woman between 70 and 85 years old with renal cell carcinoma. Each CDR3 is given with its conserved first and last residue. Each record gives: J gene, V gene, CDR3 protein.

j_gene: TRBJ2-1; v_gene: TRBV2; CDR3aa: CASSEVTGLNEQFF
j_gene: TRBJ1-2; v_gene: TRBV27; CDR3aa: CASSLQGQGFYGYTF
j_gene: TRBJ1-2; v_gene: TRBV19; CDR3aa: CASSTGQGSGYTF
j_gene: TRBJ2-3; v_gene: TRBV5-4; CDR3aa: CASSFIELTDTQYF
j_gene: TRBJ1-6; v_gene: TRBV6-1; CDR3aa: CASSAPLDSPLHF
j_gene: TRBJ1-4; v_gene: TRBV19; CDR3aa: CASSKNRGANEKLFF
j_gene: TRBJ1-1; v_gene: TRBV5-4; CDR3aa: CASSPRLNTEAFF
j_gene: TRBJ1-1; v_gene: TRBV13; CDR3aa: CASSLAGRNTEAFF
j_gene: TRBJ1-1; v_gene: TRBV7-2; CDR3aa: CASSFSAGAMNTEAFF
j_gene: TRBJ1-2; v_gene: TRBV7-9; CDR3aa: CASSPAAPRGYTF
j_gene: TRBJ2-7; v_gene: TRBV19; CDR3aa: CASSIDHVAGDLYEQYF
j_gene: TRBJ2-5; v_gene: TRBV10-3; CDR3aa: CAISESPTGGETQYF
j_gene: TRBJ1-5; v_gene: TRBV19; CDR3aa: CASSNSNQPQHF
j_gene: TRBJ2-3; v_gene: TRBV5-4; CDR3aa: CASGAPRSTDTQYF
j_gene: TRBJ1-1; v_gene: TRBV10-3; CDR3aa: CAISDSPNTEAFF
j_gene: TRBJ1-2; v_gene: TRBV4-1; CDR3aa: CASRYIGGYGYTF
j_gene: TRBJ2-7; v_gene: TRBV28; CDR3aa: CASSPQLAGVSYEQYF
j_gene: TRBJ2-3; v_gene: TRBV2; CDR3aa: CASSLRDRITDTQYF
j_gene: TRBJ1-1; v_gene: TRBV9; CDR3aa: CASNPNGQDLTEAFF
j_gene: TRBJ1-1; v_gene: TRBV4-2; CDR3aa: CASSQVMRTGVNTEAFF
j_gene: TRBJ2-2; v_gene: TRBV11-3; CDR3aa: CASSWGGKRDRSNTGELFF
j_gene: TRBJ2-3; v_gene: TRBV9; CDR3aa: CASSALQGRADTQYF
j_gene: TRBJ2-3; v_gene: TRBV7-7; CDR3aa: CASSLTGVTDTQYF
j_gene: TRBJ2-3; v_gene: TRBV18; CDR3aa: CASSRRQGLGTDTQYF
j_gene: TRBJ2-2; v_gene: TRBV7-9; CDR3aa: CASAGLQYTGELFF
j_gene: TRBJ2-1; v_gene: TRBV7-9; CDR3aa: CASSTTHPNEQFF
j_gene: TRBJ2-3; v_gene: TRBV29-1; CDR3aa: CSARGGLKDTQYF
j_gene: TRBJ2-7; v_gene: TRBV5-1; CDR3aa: CASSFTGDEQYF
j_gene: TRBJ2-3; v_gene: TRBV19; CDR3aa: CASSIGIAGTSTDTQYF
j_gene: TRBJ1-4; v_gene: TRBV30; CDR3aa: CAWSVGGATNEKLFF